This TCR beta chain was sequenced in a study of blood T cell repertoires in COVID-19 (TCRdb year 2020). Regarding the complete study: Samples from collaborators originated in the United States, Italy and Spain and spanned both the acute and convalescent phases of COVID-19. The prospective study material was composed of cDNA or gDNA derived from T cells, B-cell-depleted T cells, or PBMCs. The dataset comprised deeply sampled blood TCRbeta repertoires from subjects exposed to, actively infected with, or recovered from COVID-19. The repertoires were released in a freely available public database meant as a resource for research on the immune response to SARS-CoV-2. The samples were drawn from the first 160 participants of the ongoing ImmuneRACE study and from more than 1,000 subjects provided by 6 global collaborators. A de-identified subject ID, COVID-19 status, age in years and sex were almost always included in the sample metadata. Where HLA class I and class II types were available, the types were taken from metadata supplied by the sample provider, not from assay-based typing.

V was cut back by 5 bases and J by 4 bases, leaving a gap of 11 bases between them. Counted from cysteine to phenylalanine, this CDR3 has 13 amino acids. Only the CDR3 DNA is retained, 39 bases long and in frame from the first base. From a lookup of the germline V gene, CDR1 and CDR2 are SGHNT and YENEEA. A note on this clone: Its specific antigen is unknown. No quality values exist for individual bases; no much larger clone is one base distant.

The immunoSEQ Assay, a bias-controlled multiplex PCR, was used to amplify TCRbeta CDR3 regions from genomic DNA. Per the original workflow: Within the assay, amplification of reference gene primers was used to estimate how many nucleated cells each sample contained. To quantify the absolute abundance of each unique TCRbeta CDR3 rearrangement, sequence reads were collapsed and filtered. For each sample, productive Simpson clonality was calculated as the square root of Simpson's diversity index over productive rearrangements. Drawn from immuneACCESS, this table holds only the in-frame rearrangements with V and J called that TCRdb kept. Clones are partly lost; checked studies trace under half to an unresolved V gene and leave the rest unexplained. V and J calls and clone size follow that table, whereas D and trimming were derived from the DNA. The sample table holds under 60,000 clones, of which roughly 88% were seen once. The ten top clones hold about 12% of the sample.

Summary of the overall study and its limitations: The amount of clinical and demographic metadata varied by source and participant and was provided uncurated.

Collaborating institutions collected whole blood in K2EDTA tubes following their own protocols. For TCRbeta analysis, collaborator samples were shipped as frozen whole blood, as isolated PBMCs, or as DNA extracted from either sample type. Material: peripheral blood. The chain is assembled from TRBV11-3 and TRBJ1-2, and the D gene may be TRBD1, 5 bases matching. The receptor's source is a human donor with active COVID-19. The donor label of this sample is uncertain. CDR3 protein: CASSGGGVYGYTF. The DNA sequence is as follows: TGTGCCAGCAGCGGCGGAGGGGTCTATGGCTACACCTTC.